The rows below give T cell receptor beta chains drawn from one sample of a study of blood T cell repertoires in COVID-19. The assay was immunoSEQ multiplex PCR, and TCRdb's table has in-frame clones only and misses some. This sample has about 120,000 clones; about four fifths occur once, and the top ten carry 17%. Sequenced material: peripheral blood. The receptors derive from a man aged 25 to 40 with COVID-19, enrolled during active disease. The CDR3 runs from the conserved cysteine through the conserved F or W. D genes are given only for firm matches. Rows give clone size only sometimes, using once, few, many, or a class for an expanded clone.

TRBV7-2,TRBJ1-3,once,TRBD1,TGTGCCAGCAGCCCCCAGACAGGGGGAGGAAACACCATATATTTT,CASSPQTGGGNTIYF
TRBV6-6,TRBJ2-4,.,.,TGTGCCAGCAGTACAGGAAACATTCAGTACTTC,CASSTGNIQYF
TRBV15,TRBJ1-5,.,.,TGTGCCACCAGCAGAGGAGGCCCCTCGGGTCAGCCCCAGCATTTT,CATSRGGPSGQPQHF
TRBV11-2,TRBJ1-1,.,.,TGTGCCAGCCGAATACAGGTGAACACTGAAGCTTTCTTT,CASRIQVNTEAFF
TRBV10-1,TRBJ2-7,.,TRBD1,TGCGCCAGCAGTGAGTTTCCGACAGGGCTTAGCGAGCAGTACTTC,CASSEFPTGLSEQYF
TRBV4-1,TRBJ2-7,few,TRBD2,TGCGCCAGCAGCCAAGGTGGCGGGAGGAAGATCTCCTACGAGCAGTACTTC,CASSQGGGRKISYEQYF
TRBV6-5,TRBJ2-1,.,.,TGTGCCAGCAGTTACTCTGCGGGCTACAATGAGCAGTTCTTC,CASSYSAGYNEQFF
TRBV30,TRBJ2-3,.,TRBD2,TGTGCCTTATTAGCGGGGCATTACGATACGCAGTATTTT,CALLAGHYDTQYF
TRBV6-1,TRBJ1-1,.,.,TGTGCCAGCAGTGAATGGGGGGGCTCTGAAGCTTTCTTT,CASSEWGGSEAFF
TRBV7-2,TRBJ1-1,few,TRBD1,TGTGCCAGCAGCTTATGGGGACAGGGAAGGACTGAAGCTTTCTTT,CASSLWGQGRTEAFF
TRBV5-1,TRBJ2-7,.,TRBD2,TGCGCCAGCAGCCAAAAAACGACTAGCGGGGGGGCTTACGAGCAGTACTTC,CASSQKTTSGGAYEQYF
TRBV19,TRBJ1-4,.,.,TGTGCCAGTAGTAACTCACCCGGGGGAAAACTGTTTTTT,CASSNSPGGKLFF
TRBV29-1,TRBJ2-3,.,.,TGCAGCGTTGGTGGGGGCCGGACGGGGAGTAGCACAGATACGCAGTATTTT,CSVGGGRTGSSTDTQYF
TRBV6-6,TRBJ2-3,.,.,TGTGCCAGCAGTCAGCGATCAGTCTCCACAGATACGCAGTATTTT,CASSQRSVSTDTQYF
TRBV9,TRBJ2-5,.,TRBD2,TGTGCCAGCAGCGTAGGGCTAGCGGGGCGGGAGACCCAGTACTTC,CASSVGLAGRETQYF
TRBV5-1,TRBJ2-1,.,TRBD2,TGCGCCAGCAGCTTTGGGTCTAGCGGGGGAAATGAGCAGTTCTTC,CASSFGSSGGNEQFF
TRBV5-1,TRBJ1-4,.,TRBD1,TGCGCCAGCAGCCCCCGACAGGGAACTAATGAAAAACTGTTTTTT,CASSPRQGTNEKLFF
TRBV5-4,TRBJ2-2,.,TRBD2,TGTGCCAGCAGCTTGGCCTCTAGCGGGAGCCCCCCCGGGGAGCTGTTTTTT,CASSLASSGSPPGELFF
TRBV19,TRBJ2-2,.,.,TGTGCCAGTAGTATAGATTATCGGGTCGGGAGAAAGAACACCGGGGAGCTGTTTTTT,CASSIDYRVGRKNTGELFF
TRBV27,TRBJ2-7,.,.,TGTGCCAGCAGTTTACTGGGAGGCGAGCAGTACTTC,CASSLLGGEQYF
TRBV5-4,TRBJ2-7,.,TRBD1,TGTGCCAGCAGCTTGGGGGACAGGTCGTCCGAGCAGTACTTC,CASSLGDRSSEQYF
TRBV5-4,TRBJ1-6,.,.,TGTGCCAGCAGTCCCGACAGAGGCAATTCACCCCTCCACTTT,CASSPDRGNSPLHF
TRBV11-1,TRBJ2-3,few,TRBD2,TGTGCCAGCAGCTATAGGACTAGCGGTACGGATACGCAGTATTTT,CASSYRTSGTDTQYF
TRBV5-6,TRBJ2-3,.,.,TGTGCCAGCAGCTTGGTCGTGGGGGCAGCAGATACGCAGTATTTT,CASSLVVGAADTQYF
TRBV28,TRBJ1-5,.,.,TGTGCCAGCAGTCCCGTGAAGGGAGGCAATCAGCCCCAGCATTTT,CASSPVKGGNQPQHF
TRBV12-5,TRBJ1-2,once,TRBD1,TGTGCTAGTGGTTACGGGACAGGGTGGGGTAATTATGGCTACACCTTC,CASGYGTGWGNYGYTF
TRBV19,TRBJ1-2,.,.,TGTGCCAGTAGTACCCTCATGGACAGTACGCTCTACACCTTC,CASSTLMDSTLYTF
TRBV28,TRBJ1-5,.,.,TGTGCCAGCAGGACTACAAGGCTTAGCAATCAGCCCCAGCATTTT,CASRTTRLSNQPQHF
TRBV28,TRBJ1-2,.,.,TGTGCCAGCAGCCCAAGCGGGGCCTCTGGCTATGGCTACACCTTC,CASSPSGASGYGYTF
TRBV7-9,TRBJ2-7,.,TRBD1,TGTGCCAGCAGCTTAGCGGGACAGGGGGCCGACGAGCAGTACTTC,CASSLAGQGADEQYF
TRBV28,TRBJ1-2,.,.,TGTGCCAGCAGTTGGGATCAAGAGGGAACCCTCTATGGCTACACCTTC,CASSWDQEGTLYGYTF
TRBV19,TRBJ2-3,once,.,TGTGCCAGTAGTATAGGGGCAGGGGGCACAGATACGCAGTATTTT,CASSIGAGGTDTQYF
TRBV2,TRBJ1-2,.,.,TGTGCCAGCAGTGAAGGGGTTGCGGGTAACTATGGCTACACCTTC,CASSEGVAGNYGYTF
TRBV18,TRBJ2-1,.,TRBD2,TGTGCCAGCTCACCACGGGGACTAGCGGGAGGCAATGAGCAGTTCTTC,CASSPRGLAGGNEQFF
TRBV6-2/TRBV6-3,TRBJ2-7,.,TRBD1,TGTGCCAGCAGTACGGACAGGGACTGGCAGTACTTC,CASSTDRDWQYF
TRBV9,TRBJ2-5,.,TRBD2,TGTGCCAGCAGCGTAAGCGGGGGGCGGGAGACCCAGTACTTC,CASSVSGGRETQYF
TRBV6-2/TRBV6-3,TRBJ2-4,.,.,TGTGCCAGCAGTTTCCTCCGGTCGGACATTCAGTACTTC,CASSFLRSDIQYF
TRBV27,TRBJ2-7,.,.,TGTGCCAGCAGTTTAGCCGGGACAATAACCTACGAGCAGTACTTC,CASSLAGTITYEQYF
TRBV6-6,TRBJ2-1,.,TRBD2,TGTGCCAGCAGTTCCCAACCGGGACTAGTGAGCAATGAGCAGTTCTTC,CASSSQPGLVSNEQFF
TRBV10-1,TRBJ1-3,.,.,TGCGCCAGCAGTGAGTCAGCAGGCTCTGGAAACACCATATATTTT,CASSESAGSGNTIYF
TRBV30,TRBJ1-3,.,.,TGTGCCTGGAGTGAACGAGTCTCTGGAAACACCATATATTTT,CAWSERVSGNTIYF
TRBV4-1,TRBJ1-5,once,.,TGCGCCAGCAGCCAAGATCAGGGGTCGAATCAGCCCCAGCATTTT,CASSQDQGSNQPQHF
TRBV19,TRBJ2-7,.,TRBD1,TGTGCCAGTAGTATCCGGGACAGGGGTGTTGGCGAGCAGTACTTC,CASSIRDRGVGEQYF
TRBV19,TRBJ1-1,.,.,TGTGCCAGTTCTACCAGCAGGGGAGCCCCTGAAGCTTTCTTT,CASSTSRGAPEAFF
TRBV7-2,TRBJ2-5,.,TRBD2,TGTGCCAGCAGCTTACGGGGGGTAGAGACCCAGTACTTC,CASSLRGVETQYF
TRBV27,TRBJ1-1,.,.,TGTGCCAGCAGTCTAGCCGGGCTGAACACTGAAGCTTTCTTT,CASSLAGLNTEAFF